This T cell receptor beta chain appears in the sequencing data of a study of T cells in Graves' hyperthyroidism and ophthalmopathy. This clonotype was detected many times. Trimming took off 2 bases at V and 3 bases at J, with 9 bases between the two ends. The CDR3 totals 13 residues. Germline V gene lookup returns CDR1 SGHDT and CDR2 YYEEEE. RNA transcripts were the template for amplifying TCR beta CDR3 regions. The TCR CDR3 first-round RT-PCR relied on the HTBI primer set. Each CDR3 protein gets one entry after TCRdb re-called the multiplex PCR reads with MiXCR. Of about 260,000 distinct CDR3 sequences listed, less than 30% are singletons.

The sequencing input was blood. V is TRBV5-6 and J is TRBJ2-7, with no clear D. This TCR derives from a middle-aged man with Graves' hyperthyroidism that later progressed to Graves' ophthalmopathy. The CDR3 region is CASSLPDNYEQYF. CDR3 sequence (DNA): TGTGCCAGCAGCTTACCTGATAACTACGAGCAGTACTTC.